Below are 14 T cell receptor beta chains sequenced from a single sample in a study of blood T cell repertoires in COVID-19 (dated by TCRdb to 2019 to 2021). The receptor library was made with the immunoSEQ multiplex PCR assay. Not all clones reach the TCRdb copy of this immuneACCESS table, which keeps in-frame sequences only. Checked studies attribute under half of the gap to unresolved V genes and leave the rest unexplained. This sample comprises fewer than 400,000 clones, approximately 90% of them detected only once. The ten largest clones capture just under 9% of the sample. Sequenced: PBMCs or T cells enriched from blood (not recorded which). The source of these receptors is a woman younger than 35 who had recovered from COVID-19.

J is TRBJ1-3 and V is TRBV4-2; 8 nucleotides line up with TRBD1. The germline gives CDR1 LGHNA, CDR2 YNFKEQ. Trimming removed 6 bases from V and 2 bases from J; junction bases left unmatched: 6. There are 15 residues in the CDR3. CDR3 protein: CASSRGQGTGNTIYF. The CDR3 DNA reads TGTGCCAGCAGTCGAGGACAGGGCACTGGAAACACCATATATTTT.

The chain has TRBV7-8 and TRBJ2-7, with TRBD2 matching 7 bases. Losses at the gene ends were 4 bases for V and 2 bases for J; bases not matched to a gene: 5. There are 14 residues in the CDR3. Germline loops: CDR1 SGHVS, CDR2 FQNEAQ. CDR3 in amino acids: CASSSYREAYEQYF. CDR3 nucleotides: TGTGCCAGCAGCTCGTACCGGGAGGCCTACGAGCAGTACTTC.

This chain links TRBV15 with TRBJ1-1; D is possibly TRBD1 (6 bases). Germline lookup yields CDR1 LNHNV and CDR2 YYDKDF (reference sequence). This CDR3 region has 16 residues. The V and J ends lost 9 bases and 4 bases respectively, with 24 bases between them. The CDR3 protein is CATGSEGELGSTEAFF. CDR3 bases: TGTGCCACGGGTTCAGAGGGGGAATTGGGGAGCACTGAAGCTTTCTTT.

This clone occurred a few times. This chain connects TRBV28 to TRBJ1-2, with 7 nucleotides matching TRBD1. With V trimmed by 5 bases and J by 2 bases, 5 bases remained unmatched. CDR1 and CDR2 from the germline V gene are MDHEN and SYDVKM. The CDR3 length is 14 residues. CDR3 bases: TGTGCCAGCAGTATAGAACAGGGGAACTATGGCTACACCTTC. It yields the protein CASSIEQGNYGYTF.

V usage is TRBV5-6 and J usage is TRBJ2-7; TRBD2 aligns across 10 bases. With 4 bases clipped from V and 5 bases from J, the junction kept 6 bases outside the gene matches. Germline V CDR1 and CDR2: SGHDT, YYEEEE. CDR3 length: 14 amino acids. The CDR3 protein is CASSPGGTSDEQYF. The CDR3 DNA is TGTGCCAGCAGCCCCGGTGGGACTAGCGACGAGCAGTACTTC.

This chain links TRBV29-1 with TRBJ2-1; 10 bases are shared with TRBD2. Germline V CDR1 and CDR2: SQVTM, ANQGSEA. Trimming took 8 bases from V and 8 from J; bases not matched to a gene: 18. CDR3 size: 16 residues. CDR3 loop: CSTSTRTSGPGHEQFF. In DNA form, the CDR3 reads TGCAGCACATCGACTAGGACTAGCGGACCTGGGCATGAGCAGTTCTTC.

This chain joins TRBV6-1 and TRBJ2-7; D is uncertain. V lost 7 bases to trimming and J lost 2 bases, with 9 bases between them. The CDR3 sequence is 12 residues long. CDR1 and CDR2 from the germline V gene are MNHNS and SASEGT. CDR3 sequence reads: CASNNSPYEQYF. The CDR3 DNA follows: TGTGCCAGCAACAACAGCCCCTACGAGCAGTACTTC.

The chain has TRBV9 and TRBJ2-1; 14 positions agree with TRBD2. The CDR3 spans 17 residues. The J segment lost 3 bases and the V segment lost 3 bases, leaving 5 bases of the junction unmatched. Germline V lookup: CDR1 SGDLS, CDR2 YYNGEE. CDR3 in DNA: TGTGCCAGCAGCGCCGGGACTAGCGGGGGATACTACAATGAGCAGTTCTTC. It codes for CASSAGTSGGYYNEQFF.

The rearrangement links TRBV5-6 to TRBJ2-3; tentatively, D is TRBD1 (6 bases). The CDR3 has 14 amino acids. Germline V gene data show CDR1 as SGHDT and CDR2 as YYEEEE. Trimming cost V 6 bases and J 5 bases, with 16 bases left between them. The CDR3 region is CASNAQGREDTQYF. In DNA form, the CDR3 reads TGTGCCAGCAACGCTCAGGGGCGCGAAGATACGCAGTATTTT.

The chain couples TRBV11-2 to TRBJ1-2, with D tentatively TRBD1 (6 bases). V was shortened by 3 bases and J by 8 bases, with 16 bases between the two germline ends. The CDR3 is 14 residues long. Germline lookup yields CDR1 SGHAT and CDR2 FQNNGV. Written as DNA, the CDR3 is TGTGCCAGCAGCTTCGAACCGAACAGGGAAGGCTACACCTTC. The encoded protein is CASSFEPNREGYTF.

This sequence joins TRBV11-1 and TRBJ1-2; 8 positions match TRBD1. The V segment lost 5 bases and the J segment 6 bases; nucleotides outside the gene matches: 8. The CDR3 extends over 14 amino acids. Germline V gives CDR1 SGHAT, CDR2 FQDESV (reference sequence). The CDR3 loop is CASSPDRGENGYTF. DNA for the CDR3: TGTGCCAGCAGCCCAGACAGGGGTGAAAATGGCTACACCTTC. Filled out from reference TRBV11-1 and TRBJ1-2, the complete variable domain reads EAEVAQSPRYKITEKSQAVAFWCDPISGHATLYWYRQILGQGPELLVQFQDESVVDDSQLPKDRFSAERLKGVDSTLKIQPAELGDSAMYLCASSPDRGENGYTFGSGTRLTVV.

This clone was counted once. CDR3 bases: TGTGCCAGCTCAACACGATACTTGGGAGAGATGAACACTGAAGCTTTCTTT. Its translation: CASSTRYLGEMNTEAFF. V usage is TRBV18 and J usage is TRBJ1-1; D is unresolved. V was shortened by 5 bases and J by 0 bases, with 19 bases between the two germline ends. The CDR3 contains 17 residues. Germline V gene sequence: CDR1 KGHSH, CDR2 LQKENI.

V and J are TRBV5-1 and TRBJ2-7; 15 nucleotides match TRBD2. The trim removed 4 bases at V and 4 bases at J, leaving 12 bases unmatched. CDR3 size: 18 residues. CDR1 is SGHRS and CDR2 is YFSETQ in the germline V gene. DNA of the CDR3: TGCGCCAGCAGCATAGGGACTAGCGGGAGGCCGGGTAGGTACGAGCAGTACTTC. Protein: CASSIGTSGRPGRYEQYF.

The chain couples TRBV28 to TRBJ1-1, with D tentatively TRBD1 (5 bases). The V gene's germline CDR1 is MDHEN and CDR2 SYDVKM. With 5 bases removed from V and 6 bases from J, the gap between germline ends came to 16 bases. The CDR3 extends over 14 amino acids. The DNA of the CDR3 is TGTGCCAGCAGTATAAGGGGAGGAGCCGCTGAAGCTTTCTTT. Translated, it gives CASSIRGGAAEAFF.